This T cell receptor (beta chain) was identified in a study of beta chain features in type 1 diabetes. Study at large: Analysis included about 110 million sorted cells drawn from all samples.

A few counts support this clone. Its target is unknown. cDNA synthesis used the whole RNA isolate, giving expressed TCRB sequences. Sequencing used immunoSEQ multiplex PCR; TCRdb keeps in-frame clones, though not all of them. The profile covers around 170,000 clones, with roughly 10% appearing a single time and approximately 0.7% taken by the ten largest. Trimming left V 0 bases short and J 10 bases short, with 7 bases between. Germline V gene lookup returns CDR1 LNHNV and CDR2 YYDKDF (reference sequence). This CDR3 has 12 residues. Study-wide results and caveats: Patients with type 1 diabetes showed fewer VDJ junction insertions and more deletions. In all four CD4+ subsets, TCRB CDR3 length was significantly, moderately reduced in type 1 diabetes. Whether HLA type affects TCRB rearrangement stayed undetermined in the present work.

This receptor was identified in a woman aged 30 to 39 with type 1 diabetes. Specimen: central memory CD4+ T cells from blood. The genes are TRBV15 and TRBJ2-1; D is unresolved. The CDR3 spells CATSRDRREQFF. The CDR3 DNA reads as TGTGCCACCAGCAGAGATCGCAGGGAGCAGTTCTTC.